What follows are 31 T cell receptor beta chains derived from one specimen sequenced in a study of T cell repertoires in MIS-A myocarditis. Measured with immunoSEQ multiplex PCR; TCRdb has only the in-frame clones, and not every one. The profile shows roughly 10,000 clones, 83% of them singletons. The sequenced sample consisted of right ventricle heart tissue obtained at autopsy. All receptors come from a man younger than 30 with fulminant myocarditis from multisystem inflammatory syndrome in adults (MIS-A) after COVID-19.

The CDR3 protein is CASNPQLNYGYTF. For the CDR3, the DNA is TGTGCCAGCAACCCTCAACTAAACTATGGCTACACCTTC. This chain links TRBV7-9 with TRBJ1-2; D is uncertain. The germline V gene encodes CDR1 SEHNR and CDR2 FQNEAQ (reference sequence). Trimming removed 7 bases at V and 2 bases at J, with 11 bases between. The CDR3 runs to 13 residues.

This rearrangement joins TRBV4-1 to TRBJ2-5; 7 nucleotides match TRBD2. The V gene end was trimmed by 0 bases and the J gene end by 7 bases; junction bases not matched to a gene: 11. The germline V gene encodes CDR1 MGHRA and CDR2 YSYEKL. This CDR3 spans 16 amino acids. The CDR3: CASSQEGVTGGVTQYF. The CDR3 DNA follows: TGCGCCAGCAGCCAAGAGGGGGTTACTGGGGGGGTGACCCAGTACTTC.

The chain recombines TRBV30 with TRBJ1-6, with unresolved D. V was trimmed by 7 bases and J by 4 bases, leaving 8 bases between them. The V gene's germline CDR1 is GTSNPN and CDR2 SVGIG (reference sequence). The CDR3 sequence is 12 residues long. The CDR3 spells CASDWYNSPLHF. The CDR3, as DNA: TGTGCCTCCGACTGGTATAATTCACCCCTCCACTTT.

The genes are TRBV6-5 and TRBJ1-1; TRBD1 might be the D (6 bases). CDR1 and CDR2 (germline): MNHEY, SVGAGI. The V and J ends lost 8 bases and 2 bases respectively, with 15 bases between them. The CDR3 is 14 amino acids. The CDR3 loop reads CASRYEGVNTEAFF. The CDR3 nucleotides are TGTGCCAGCCGGTACGAGGGGGTCAACACTGAAGCTTTCTTT.

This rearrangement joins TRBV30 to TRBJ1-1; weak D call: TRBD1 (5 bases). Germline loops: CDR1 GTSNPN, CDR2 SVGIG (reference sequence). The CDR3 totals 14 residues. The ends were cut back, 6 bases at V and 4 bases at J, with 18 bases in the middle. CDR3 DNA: TGTGCCTGCAAATGGGGGGGGAGAGGCACTGAAGCTTTCTTT. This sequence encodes CACKWGGRGTEAFF.

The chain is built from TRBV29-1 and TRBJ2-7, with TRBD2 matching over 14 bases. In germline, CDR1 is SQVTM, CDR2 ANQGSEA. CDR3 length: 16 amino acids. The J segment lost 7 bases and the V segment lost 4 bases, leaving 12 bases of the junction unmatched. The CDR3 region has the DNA TGCAGCGTTGTAATGGAGACTAGCGGGGGGGCAAGGGAGCAGTACTTC. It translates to CSVVMETSGGAREQYF.

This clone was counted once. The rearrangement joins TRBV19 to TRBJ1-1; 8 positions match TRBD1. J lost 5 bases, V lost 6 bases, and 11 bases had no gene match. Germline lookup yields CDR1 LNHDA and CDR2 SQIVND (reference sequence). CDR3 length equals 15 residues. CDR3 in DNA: TGTGCCAGTAGCCCACTCAGGGGGCGACGGACTGAAGCTTTCTTT. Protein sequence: CASSPLRGRRTEAFF.

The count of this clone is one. CDR3 nucleotides: TGTGCCAGCAGCTTGGAGAGGGTAGGGAGCGAGCAGTACTTC. This encodes CASSLERVGSEQYF. V and J are TRBV5-5 and TRBJ2-7, with D maybe TRBD2 (5 bases). Per germline, CDR1 SGHKS and CDR2 YYEKEE (reference sequence). Trimming removed 0 bases from V and 6 bases from J, with 13 bases in between. This CDR3 spans 14 amino acids.

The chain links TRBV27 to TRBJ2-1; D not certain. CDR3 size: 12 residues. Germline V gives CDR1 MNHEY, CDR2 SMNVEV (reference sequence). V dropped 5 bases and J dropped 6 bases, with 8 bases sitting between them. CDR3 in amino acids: CASSAPPNEQFF. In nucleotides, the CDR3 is TGTGCCAGCAGTGCCCCTCCCAATGAGCAGTTCTTC.

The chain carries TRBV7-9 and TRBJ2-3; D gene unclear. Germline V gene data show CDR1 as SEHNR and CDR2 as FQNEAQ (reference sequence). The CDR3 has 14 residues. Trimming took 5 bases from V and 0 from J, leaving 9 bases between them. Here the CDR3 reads CASSPTQSTDTQYF. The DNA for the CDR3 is TGTGCCAGCAGCCCTACACAAAGCACAGATACGCAGTATTTT. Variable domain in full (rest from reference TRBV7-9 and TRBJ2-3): DTGVSQNPRHKITKRGQNVTFRCDPISEHNRLYWYRQTLGQGPEFLTYFQNEAQLEKSRLLSDRFSAERPKGSFSTLEIQRTEQGDSAMYLCASSPTQSTDTQYFGPGTRLTVL.

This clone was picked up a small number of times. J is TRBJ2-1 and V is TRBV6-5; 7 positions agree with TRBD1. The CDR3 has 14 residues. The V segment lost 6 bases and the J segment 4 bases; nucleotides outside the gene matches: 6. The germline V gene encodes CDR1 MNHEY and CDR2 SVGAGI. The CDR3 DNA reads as TGTGCCAGCAGAACTACGACAGGGTACAATGAGCAGTTCTTC. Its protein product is CASRTTTGYNEQFF.

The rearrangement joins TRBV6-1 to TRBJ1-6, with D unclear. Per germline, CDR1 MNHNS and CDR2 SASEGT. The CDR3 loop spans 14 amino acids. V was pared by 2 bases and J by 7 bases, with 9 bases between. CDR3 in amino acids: CASSEHSWNSPLHF. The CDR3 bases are TGTGCCAGCAGTGAACATAGTTGGAATTCACCCCTCCACTTT.

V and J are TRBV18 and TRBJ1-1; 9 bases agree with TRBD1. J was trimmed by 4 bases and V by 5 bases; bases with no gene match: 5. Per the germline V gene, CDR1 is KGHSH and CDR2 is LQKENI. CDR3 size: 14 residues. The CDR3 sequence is CASSKGQGSTEAFF. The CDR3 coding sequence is TGTGCCAGCTCAAAGGGACAGGGAAGCACTGAAGCTTTCTTT.

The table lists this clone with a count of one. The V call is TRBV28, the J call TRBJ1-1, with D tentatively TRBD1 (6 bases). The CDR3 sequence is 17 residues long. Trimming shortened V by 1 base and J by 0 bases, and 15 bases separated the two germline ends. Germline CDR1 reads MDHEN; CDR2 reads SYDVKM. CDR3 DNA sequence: TGTGCCAGCAGTTTATTGGGGGGGGGCCCCATGAACACTGAAGCTTTCTTT. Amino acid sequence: CASSLLGGGPMNTEAFF.

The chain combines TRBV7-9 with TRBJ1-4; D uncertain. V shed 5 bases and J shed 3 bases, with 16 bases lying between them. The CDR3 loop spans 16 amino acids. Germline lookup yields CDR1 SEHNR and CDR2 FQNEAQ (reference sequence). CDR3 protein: CASSPTVGSSNEKLFF. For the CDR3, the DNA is TGTGCCAGCAGCCCTACTGTCGGATCGTCTAATGAAAAACTGTTTTTT.

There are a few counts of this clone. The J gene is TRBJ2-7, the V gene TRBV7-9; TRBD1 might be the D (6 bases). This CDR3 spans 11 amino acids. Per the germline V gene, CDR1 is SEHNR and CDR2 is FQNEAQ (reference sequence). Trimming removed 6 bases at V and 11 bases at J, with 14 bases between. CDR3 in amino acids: CASSFGQTKYF. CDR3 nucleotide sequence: TGTGCCAGCAGTTTTGGACAGACAAAGTACTTC.

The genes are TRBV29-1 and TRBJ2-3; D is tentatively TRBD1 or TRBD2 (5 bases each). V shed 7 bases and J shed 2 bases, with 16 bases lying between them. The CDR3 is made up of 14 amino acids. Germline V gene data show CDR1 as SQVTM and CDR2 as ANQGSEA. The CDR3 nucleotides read TGCAGCGCAAGAAGGGGACCCAACACAGATACGCAGTATTTT. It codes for CSARRGPNTDTQYF.

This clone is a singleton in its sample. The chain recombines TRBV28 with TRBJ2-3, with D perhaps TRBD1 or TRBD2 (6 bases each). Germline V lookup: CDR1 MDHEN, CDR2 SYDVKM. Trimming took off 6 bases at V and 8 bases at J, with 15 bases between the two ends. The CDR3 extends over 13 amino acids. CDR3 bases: TGTGCCAGCAGATCCGGGGGCCCGCCTACGCAGTATTTT. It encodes CASRSGGPPTQYF.

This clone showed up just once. The CDR3 region is CATTDISYEQYF. CDR3 coding DNA: TGTGCCACTACGGACATCTCCTACGAGCAGTACTTC. The gene calls are TRBV19 and TRBJ2-7; TRBD1 is a possible D gene (5 bases). V was clipped by 10 bases and J by 0 bases, with 10 bases between them. Germline CDR1 reads LNHDA; CDR2 reads SQIVND (reference sequence). The CDR3 loop spans 12 amino acids.

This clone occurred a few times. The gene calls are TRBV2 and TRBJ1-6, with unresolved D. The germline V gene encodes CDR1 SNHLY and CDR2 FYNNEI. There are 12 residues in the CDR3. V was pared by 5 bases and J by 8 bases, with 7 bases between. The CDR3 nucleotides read TGTGCCAGCAGTCGAGACTATTCACCCCTCCACTTT. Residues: CASSRDYSPLHF.

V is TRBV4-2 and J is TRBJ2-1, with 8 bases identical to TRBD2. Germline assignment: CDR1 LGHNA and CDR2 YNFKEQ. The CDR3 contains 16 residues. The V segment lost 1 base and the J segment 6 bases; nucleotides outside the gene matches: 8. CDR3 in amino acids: CASSQARGGPINEQFF. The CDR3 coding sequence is TGTGCCAGCAGCCAAGCACGGGGGGGCCCTATCAATGAGCAGTTCTTC.

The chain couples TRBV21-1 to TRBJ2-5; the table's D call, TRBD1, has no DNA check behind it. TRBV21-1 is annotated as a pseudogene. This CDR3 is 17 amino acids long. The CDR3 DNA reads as TGTGCCAGCAGCAAAGCCCGAAGACAGGGGTTGAGAGAGACCCAGTACTTC. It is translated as CASSKARRQGLRETQYF.

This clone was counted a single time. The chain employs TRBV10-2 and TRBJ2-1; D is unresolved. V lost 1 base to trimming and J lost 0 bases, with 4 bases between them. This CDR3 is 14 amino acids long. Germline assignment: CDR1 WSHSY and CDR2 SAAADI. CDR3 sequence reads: CASSEWSSYNEQFF. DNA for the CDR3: TGCGCCAGCAGTGAGTGGAGCTCCTACAATGAGCAGTTCTTC.

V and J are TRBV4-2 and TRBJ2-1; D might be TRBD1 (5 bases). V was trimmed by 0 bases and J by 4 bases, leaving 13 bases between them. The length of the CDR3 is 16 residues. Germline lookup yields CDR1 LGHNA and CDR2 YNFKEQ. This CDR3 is CASSQDRRQSYNEQFF. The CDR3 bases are TGTGCCAGCAGCCAAGACAGGAGACAGAGTTACAATGAGCAGTTCTTC.

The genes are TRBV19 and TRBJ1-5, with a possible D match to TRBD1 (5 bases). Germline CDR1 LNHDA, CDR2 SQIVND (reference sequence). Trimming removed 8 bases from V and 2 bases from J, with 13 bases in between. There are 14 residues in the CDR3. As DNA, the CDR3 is TGTGCCAGTCGGGGCCCTTTTGGCAATCAGCCCCAGCATTTT. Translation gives CASRGPFGNQPQHF.

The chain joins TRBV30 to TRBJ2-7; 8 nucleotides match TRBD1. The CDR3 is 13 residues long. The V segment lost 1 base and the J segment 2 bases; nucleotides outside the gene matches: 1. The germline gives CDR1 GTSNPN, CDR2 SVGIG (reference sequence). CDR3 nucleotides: TGTGCCTGGAGTGGGGACAGGCCCTACGAGCAGTACTTC. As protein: CAWSGDRPYEQYF.

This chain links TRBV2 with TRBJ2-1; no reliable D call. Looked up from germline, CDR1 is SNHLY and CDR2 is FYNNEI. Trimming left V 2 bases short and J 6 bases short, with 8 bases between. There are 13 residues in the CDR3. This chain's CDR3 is CASSEPAVNEQFF. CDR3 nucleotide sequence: TGTGCCAGCAGTGAACCGGCAGTCAATGAGCAGTTCTTC.

This CDR3 reads CAIGDRGRQPQHF. CDR3 coding DNA: TGTGCCATCGGAGACAGGGGACGTCAGCCCCAGCATTTT. The chain links TRBV10-3 to TRBJ1-5; TRBD1 aligns across 8 bases. The CDR3 runs 13 residues. Germline V gene data show CDR1 as ENHRY and CDR2 as SYGVKD. J was trimmed by 6 bases and V by 8 bases; bases with no gene match: 6.

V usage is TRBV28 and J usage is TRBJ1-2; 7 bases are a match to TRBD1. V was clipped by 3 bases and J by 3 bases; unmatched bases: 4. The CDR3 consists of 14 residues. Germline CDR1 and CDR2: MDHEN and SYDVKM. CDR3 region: CASSFSQGYYGYTF. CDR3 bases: TGTGCCAGCAGTTTCTCACAGGGGTACTATGGCTACACCTTC.

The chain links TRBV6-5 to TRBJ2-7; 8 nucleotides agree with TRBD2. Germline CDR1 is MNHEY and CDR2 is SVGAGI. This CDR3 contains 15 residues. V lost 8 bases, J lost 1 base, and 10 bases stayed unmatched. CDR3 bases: TGTGCCAGCCGCCTAACTAGCGGCGAGTCCTACGAGCAGTACTTC. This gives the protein CASRLTSGESYEQYF.

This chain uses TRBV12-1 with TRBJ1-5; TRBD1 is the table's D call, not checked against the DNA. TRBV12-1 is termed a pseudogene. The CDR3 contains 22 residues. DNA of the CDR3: TGTGCCAGCAGCTTTATTTTGGGGCCGAGCTTTACACCCCCCGGGAGCAATCAGCCCCAGCATTTT. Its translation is CASSFILGPSFTPPGSNQPQHF.